The present entry profiles one TCR beta chain with its context. Its cognate antigen is unknown. The source of the sample is a study of cytomegalovirus exposure and HLA in healthy donors. On the study more broadly: Of all 400 or so donors who were genotyped, about 80% belonged to the Caucasian-associated ancestry cluster.

V was trimmed by 4 bases and J by 3 bases, leaving 13 bases between them. The CDR3 sequence is 13 residues long. CDR1 and CDR2 from the germline V gene are GTSNPN and SVGIG (reference sequence). Points from the study as a whole: CMV serostatus was the only immune exposure information that was available. Using a false discovery rate of 0.05, a later analysis showed that some 16,000 TCR beta sequences were associated with HLA alleles.

The PCR contained 60 Vbeta and 13 Jbeta primers. Original processing methods: Later, an analysis found about 80 million unique TCR beta chains, and 9.5 million to 12 million of these were shared. Sequencing was performed with immunoSEQ multiplex PCR; in TCRdb, only in-frame clones are kept and a portion is missing. V and J calls and clone size come straight from that table; D and trimming were deduced from the DNA. The sample holds 250,000 to 350,000 clones, just over 85% seen once. Sequencing was carried out using PBMCs. The genes are TRBV30 and TRBJ2-7, with TRBD1 as a possible D gene (7 bases). This sequence originates from a man aged 35 to 55 in good health and CMV-seropositive. CDR3 nucleotide sequence: TGTGCCTGGACAGGGGGACTTTGCTACGAGCAGTACTTC. Its translation: CAWTGGLCYEQYF.